These 11 T cell receptor beta chains share one sample of origin, sequenced in a study of PD-1 blockade in classical Hodgkin lymphoma. Regarding time point: cycle 4 day 1 (C4D1), after more than five weeks of nivolumab. All patients relapsed after autologous stem cell transplantation, and brentuximab vedotin exposure varied. Purified CD4+ T cells were obtained from thawed PBMCs through magnetic negative selection. Using immunoSEQ multiplex PCR, the repertoire was profiled, and TCRdb retains in-frame clones only, with some absent. Here the sample spans about 28,000 clones, over 75% being singletons. The sample consisted of CD4+ T cells from blood, taken before the fourth cycle of nivolumab. The receptor set was obtained from a human donor with classical Hodgkin lymphoma.

This chain joins TRBV2 and TRBJ1-5, with a tentative D call TRBD1 (6 bases). CDR3 length: 13 residues. Between the trimmed V and J ends, which lost 5 bases and 6 bases, there was a span of 11 bases. Germline loops: CDR1 SNHLY, CDR2 FYNNEI. This CDR3 is CASSHRDIQPQHF. The CDR3 nucleotides are TGTGCCAGCAGTCACCGGGACATTCAGCCCCAGCATTTT.

The CDR3 bases are TGTGCCAGCAACCCGGGGCAGGCGAGCTCCTACGAGCAGTACTTC. As protein: CASNPGQASSYEQYF. J is TRBJ2-7 and V is TRBV6-6; either TRBD1 or TRBD2 may fit D (5 bases each). Deletions cut 7 bases from V and 0 bases from J, with 16 bases between. Looked up from germline, CDR1 is MNHNY and CDR2 is SVGAGI (reference sequence). The CDR3 is made up of 15 amino acids.

This clone showed up just once. This chain uses TRBV7-6 with TRBJ1-2; 10 nucleotides align to TRBD1. Germline V gene lookup returns CDR1 SGHVS and CDR2 FNYEAQ. The CDR3 covers 15 residues. Trimming removed 5 bases from V and 4 bases from J; junction bases left unmatched: 7. The DNA of the CDR3 is TGTGCCAGCAGCGCCGGGACAGGGGCCCTCTATGGCTACACCTTC. It yields the protein CASSAGTGALYGYTF.

The gene calls are TRBV28 and TRBJ1-2, with D possibly being TRBD1 (5 bases). The germline V gene encodes CDR1 MDHEN and CDR2 SYDVKM. Trimming pared 3 bases from V and 4 bases from J, leaving 12 bases between. This CDR3 region has 14 residues. CDR3 loop: CASSLGDQSYGYTF. DNA for the CDR3: TGTGCCAGCAGTTTGGGGGACCAAAGCTATGGCTACACCTTC.

J is TRBJ2-7 and V is TRBV5-4; tentative D call: TRBD2 (7 bases). The CDR3 is made up of 15 amino acids. Trimming took 1 base from V and 3 from J, leaving 14 bases between them. Germline CDR1 is SGHNT and CDR2 is YYREEE (reference sequence). Here the CDR3 DNA reads TGTGCCAGCAGCTTGTATTCGGGGGGCAGCTACGAGCAGTACTTC. Translated, it gives CASSLYSGGSYEQYF.

The chain has TRBV25-1 and TRBJ1-5; D is unclear. The germline V gene encodes CDR1 MGHDK and CDR2 SYGVNS. The V gene lost 1 base and the J gene lost 4 bases, with 8 bases spanning the gap. This CDR3 is built from 14 residues. The CDR3 region is CASSEFTENQPQHF. CDR3 nucleotide sequence: TGTGCCAGCAGTGAATTCACAGAAAATCAGCCCCAGCATTTT.

About this clone: The same CDR3 is also encoded by other DNA sequences in this sample. The rearrangement joins TRBV7-3 to TRBJ1-2; TRBD1 matches at 7 bases. The CDR3 sequence is 16 residues long. The junction had 13 bases not matched to a gene; V was cut back by 5 bases and J by 4 bases. The germline V gene encodes CDR1 SGHTA and CDR2 FQGTGA. CDR3 sequence: CASSIPGQSLSYGYTF. The CDR3 DNA sequence: TGTGCCAGCAGCATTCCGGGACAGTCCCTCTCCTATGGCTACACCTTC.

The CDR3 sequence: CASSKTVLGLYTGELFF. DNA of the CDR3: TGCGCCAGCAGCAAGACAGTGCTCGGGCTTTACACCGGGGAGCTGTTTTTT. V usage is TRBV5-1 and J usage is TRBJ2-2, with a possible D match to TRBD1 (5 bases). Trimming shortened V by 4 bases and J by 3 bases, and 19 bases separated the two germline ends. This CDR3 is built from 17 residues. Germline V gene data show CDR1 as SGHRS and CDR2 as YFSETQ.

The chain has TRBV6-6 and TRBJ2-7; 8 bases map to TRBD2. V dropped 8 bases and J dropped 4; count of bases not matched to a gene: 7. Germline V gives CDR1 MNHNY, CDR2 SVGAGI (reference sequence). The CDR3 is 13 amino acids. The CDR3 nucleotides are TGTGCCAGCGTCGAGCGGGAGCCATACGAGCAGTACTTC. This gives the protein CASVEREPYEQYF.

The rearrangement joins TRBV2 to TRBJ2-3, with a tentative D call TRBD1 (5 bases). The CDR3 sequence is 12 residues long. Germline V CDR1 and CDR2: SNHLY, FYNNEI. The ends were cut back, 4 bases at V and 5 bases at J, with 7 bases in the middle. The CDR3 spells CASSGTGDTQYF. DNA for the CDR3: TGTGCCAGCAGTGGTACAGGAGATACGCAGTATTTT.

V gene TRBV11-2 combines with J gene TRBJ2-5; D uncertain. This CDR3 region has 11 residues. Germline values: CDR1 SGHAT, CDR2 FQNNGV. V was trimmed by 4 bases and J by 0 bases, leaving 0 bases between them. The CDR3 bases are TGTGCCAGCAGCTACCAAGAGACCCAGTACTTC. Translation gives CASSYQETQYF.